This T cell receptor (beta chain) was identified during a study of T cells in Graves' hyperthyroidism and ophthalmopathy. TCR beta CDR3 sequences were amplified from RNA transcripts. HTBI primers drove first-round RT-PCR of the TCR CDR3. TCRdb reprocessed the multiplex PCR reads via MiXCR and lists one record per CDR3 protein. The sample holds more than 500,000 distinct CDR3 sequences, around 43% seen once. Germline lookup yields CDR1 ENHRY and CDR2 SYGVKD. The CDR3 runs 13 residues. V was clipped by 8 bases and J by 8 bases, with 15 bases between them. This clonotype was recorded at least ten times. What it recognizes is unknown. Study-level findings and limits: It was a median roughly 6.5 months before onset that the model predicted ophthalmopathy.

The receptor comes from an adult woman with Graves' disease, either hyperthyroidism or ophthalmopathy (not recorded which). The sample was peripheral blood or thyroid tissue (not recorded which). This chain links TRBV10-3 with TRBJ1-4, with D perhaps TRBD1 (6 bases). The CDR3, as DNA: TGTGCCATCCAACAGGGTGTTTACGAAAAACTGTTTTTT. Amino acids: CAIQQGVYEKLFF.